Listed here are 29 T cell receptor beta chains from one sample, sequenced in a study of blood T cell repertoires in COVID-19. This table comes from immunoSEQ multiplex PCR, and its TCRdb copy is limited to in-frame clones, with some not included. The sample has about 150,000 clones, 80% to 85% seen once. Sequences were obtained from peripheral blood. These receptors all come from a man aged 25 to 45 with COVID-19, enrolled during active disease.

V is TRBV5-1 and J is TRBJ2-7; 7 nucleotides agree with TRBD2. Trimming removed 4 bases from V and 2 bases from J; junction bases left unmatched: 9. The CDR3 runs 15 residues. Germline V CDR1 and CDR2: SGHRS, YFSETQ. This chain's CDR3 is CASSLLQSGTYEQYF. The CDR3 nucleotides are TGCGCCAGCAGCCTATTACAAAGCGGGACCTACGAGCAGTACTTC.

The CDR3 reads CATSIQGATEAFF. CDR3 nucleotides: TGTGCCACCAGCATACAGGGGGCGACTGAAGCTTTCTTT. The genes are TRBV15 and TRBJ1-1; 9 nucleotides agree with TRBD1. The CDR3 sequence is 13 residues long. V trimming: 4 bases; J trimming: 5 bases; junction bases outside the gene matches: 2. The germline V gene has CDR1 LNHNV and CDR2 YYDKDF (reference sequence).

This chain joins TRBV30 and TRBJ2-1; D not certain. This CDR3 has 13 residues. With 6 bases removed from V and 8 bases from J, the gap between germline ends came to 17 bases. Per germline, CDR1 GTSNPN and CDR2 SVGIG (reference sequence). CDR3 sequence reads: CACFAGSVDEQFF. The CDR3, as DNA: TGTGCCTGCTTTGCAGGTTCCGTTGATGAGCAGTTCTTC.

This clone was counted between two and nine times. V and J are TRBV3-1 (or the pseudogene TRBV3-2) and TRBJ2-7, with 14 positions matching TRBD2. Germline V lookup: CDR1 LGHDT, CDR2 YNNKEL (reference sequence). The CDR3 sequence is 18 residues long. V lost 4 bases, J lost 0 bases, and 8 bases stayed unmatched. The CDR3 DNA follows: TGTGCCAGCAGCCTCCGGACTAGCGGGAGGCCGAGCTCCTACGAGCAGTACTTC. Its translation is CASSLRTSGRPSSYEQYF.

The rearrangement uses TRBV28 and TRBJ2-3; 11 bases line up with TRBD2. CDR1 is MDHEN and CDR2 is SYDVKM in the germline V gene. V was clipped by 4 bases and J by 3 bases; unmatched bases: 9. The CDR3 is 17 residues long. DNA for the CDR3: TGTGCCAGCAGTTCATCGAGACTAGCGGGGAAGACAGATACGCAGTATTTT. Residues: CASSSSRLAGKTDTQYF.

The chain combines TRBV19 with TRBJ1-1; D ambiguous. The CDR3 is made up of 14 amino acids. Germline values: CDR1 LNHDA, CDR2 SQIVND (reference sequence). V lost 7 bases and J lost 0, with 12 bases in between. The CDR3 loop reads CASKSGGMNTEAFF. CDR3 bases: TGTGCCAGTAAATCGGGCGGGATGAACACTGAAGCTTTCTTT.

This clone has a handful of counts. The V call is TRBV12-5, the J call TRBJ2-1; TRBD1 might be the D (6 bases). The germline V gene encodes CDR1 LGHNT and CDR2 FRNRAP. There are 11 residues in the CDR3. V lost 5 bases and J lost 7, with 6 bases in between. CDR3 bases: TGTGCTAGTGGTCAGGGGAATGAGCAGTTCTTC. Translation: CASGQGNEQFF.

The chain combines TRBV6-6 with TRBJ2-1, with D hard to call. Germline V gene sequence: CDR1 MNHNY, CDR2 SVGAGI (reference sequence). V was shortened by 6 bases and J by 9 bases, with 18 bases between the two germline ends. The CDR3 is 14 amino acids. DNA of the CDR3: TGTGCCAGCAGACCTCCGGGTCTCGACGGTGAGCAGTTCTTC. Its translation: CASRPPGLDGEQFF.

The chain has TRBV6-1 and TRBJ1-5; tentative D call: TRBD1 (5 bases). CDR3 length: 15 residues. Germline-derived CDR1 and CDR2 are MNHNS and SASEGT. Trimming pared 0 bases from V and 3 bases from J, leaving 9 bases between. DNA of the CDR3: TGTGCCAGCAGTGAAGCGGCAGGGTCCAATCAGCCCCAGCATTTT. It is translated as CASSEAAGSNQPQHF.

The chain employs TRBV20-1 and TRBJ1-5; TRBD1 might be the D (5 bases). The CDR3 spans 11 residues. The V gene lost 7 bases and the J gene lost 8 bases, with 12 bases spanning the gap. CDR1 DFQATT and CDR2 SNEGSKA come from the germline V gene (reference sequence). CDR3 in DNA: TGCAGTGATTTCGGGGGAGAGCCCCAGCATTTT. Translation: CSDFGGEPQHF.

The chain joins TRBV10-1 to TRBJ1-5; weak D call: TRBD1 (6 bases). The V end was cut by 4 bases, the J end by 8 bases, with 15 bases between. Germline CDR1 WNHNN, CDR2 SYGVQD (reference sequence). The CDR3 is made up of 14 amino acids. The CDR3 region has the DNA TGCGCCAGCAGTGCAGGGGCCTTTGGCGAGCCCCAGCATTTT. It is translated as CASSAGAFGEPQHF.

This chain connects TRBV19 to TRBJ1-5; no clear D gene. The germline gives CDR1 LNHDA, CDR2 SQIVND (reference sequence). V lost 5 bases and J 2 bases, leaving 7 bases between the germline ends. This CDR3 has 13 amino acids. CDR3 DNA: TGTGCCAGTAGTCGTAGCCGCAATCAGCCCCAGCATTTT. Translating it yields CASSRSRNQPQHF.

Here the CDR3 DNA reads TGTGCCAGCAGCTTAGGAAGAGAAGCGGCCTACAATGAGCAGTTCTTC. It yields the protein CASSLGREAAYNEQFF. The rearrangement joins TRBV7-3 to TRBJ2-1, with D possibly TRBD2 on 5 matching bases. The CDR3 runs 16 residues. Per the germline V gene, CDR1 is SGHTA and CDR2 is FQGTGA. V dropped 2 bases and J dropped 2 bases, with 13 bases sitting between them.

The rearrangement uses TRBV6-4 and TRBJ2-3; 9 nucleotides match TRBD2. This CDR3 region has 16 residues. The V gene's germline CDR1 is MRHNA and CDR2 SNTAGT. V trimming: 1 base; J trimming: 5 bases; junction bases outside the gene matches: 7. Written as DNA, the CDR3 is TGTGCCAGCAGTGACTTTTCTAGCGGGATGCGAGATACGCAGTATTTT. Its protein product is CASSDFSSGMRDTQYF.

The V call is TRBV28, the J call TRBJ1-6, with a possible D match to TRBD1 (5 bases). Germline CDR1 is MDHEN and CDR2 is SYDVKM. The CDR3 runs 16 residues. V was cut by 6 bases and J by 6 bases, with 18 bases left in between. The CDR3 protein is CASSRGVSTRNSPLHF. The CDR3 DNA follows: TGTGCCAGCAGCCGGGGGGTTTCGACGCGTAATTCACCCCTCCACTTT.

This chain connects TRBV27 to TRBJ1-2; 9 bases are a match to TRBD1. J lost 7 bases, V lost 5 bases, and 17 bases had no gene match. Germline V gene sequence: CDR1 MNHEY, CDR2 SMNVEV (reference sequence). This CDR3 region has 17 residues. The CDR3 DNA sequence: TGTGCCAGCAGTCCCCCGCCCGGGACAGGGATTTTAGCTGGCTACACCTTC. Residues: CASSPPPGTGILAGYTF.

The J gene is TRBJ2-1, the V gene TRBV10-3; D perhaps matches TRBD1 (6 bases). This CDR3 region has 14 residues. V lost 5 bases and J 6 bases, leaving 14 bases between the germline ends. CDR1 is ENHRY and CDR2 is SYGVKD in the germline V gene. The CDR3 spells CAISHLQGANEQFF. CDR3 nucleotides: TGTGCCATCAGTCACCTACAGGGAGCCAATGAGCAGTTCTTC.

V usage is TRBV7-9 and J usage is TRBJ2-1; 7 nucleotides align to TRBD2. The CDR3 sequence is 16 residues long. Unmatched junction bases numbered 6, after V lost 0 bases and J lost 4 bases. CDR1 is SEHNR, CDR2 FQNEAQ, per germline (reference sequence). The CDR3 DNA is TGTGCCAGCAGCTTAGCGCAGGCTAGCGGATACAATGAGCAGTTCTTC. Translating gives CASSLAQASGYNEQFF.

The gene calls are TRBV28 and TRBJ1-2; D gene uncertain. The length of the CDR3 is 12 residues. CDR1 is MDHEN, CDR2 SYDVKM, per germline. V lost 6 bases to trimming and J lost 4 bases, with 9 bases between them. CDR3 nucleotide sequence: TGTGCCAGCAGAGAGGGCTTCTATGGCTACACCTTC. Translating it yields CASREGFYGYTF.

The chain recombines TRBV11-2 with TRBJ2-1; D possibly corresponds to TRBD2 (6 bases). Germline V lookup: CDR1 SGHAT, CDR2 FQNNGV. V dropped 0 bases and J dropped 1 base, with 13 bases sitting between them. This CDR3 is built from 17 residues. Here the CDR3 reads CASSLDVRERSYNEQFF. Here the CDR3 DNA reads TGTGCCAGCAGCTTAGACGTCCGGGAGAGGTCCTACAATGAGCAGTTCTTC.

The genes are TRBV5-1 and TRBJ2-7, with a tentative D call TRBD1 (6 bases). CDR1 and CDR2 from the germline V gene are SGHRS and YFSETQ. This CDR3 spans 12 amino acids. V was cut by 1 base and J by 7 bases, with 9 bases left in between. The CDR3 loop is CASSLTGSEQYF. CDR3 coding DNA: TGCGCCAGCAGCTTGACAGGGAGTGAGCAGTACTTC.

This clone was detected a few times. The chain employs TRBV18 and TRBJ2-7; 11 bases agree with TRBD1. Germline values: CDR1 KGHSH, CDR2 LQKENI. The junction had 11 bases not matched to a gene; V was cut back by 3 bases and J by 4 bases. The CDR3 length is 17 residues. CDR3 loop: CASSPIFPGQGVYEQYF. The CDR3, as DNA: TGTGCCAGCTCACCGATTTTTCCGGGACAGGGGGTTTACGAGCAGTACTTC. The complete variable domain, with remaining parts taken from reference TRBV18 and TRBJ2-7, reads NAGVMQNPRHLVRRRGQEARLRCSPMKGHSHVYWYRQLPEEGLKFMVYLQKENIIDESGMPKERFSAEFPKEGPSILRIQQVVRGDSAAYFCASSPIFPGQGVYEQYFGPGTRLTVT.

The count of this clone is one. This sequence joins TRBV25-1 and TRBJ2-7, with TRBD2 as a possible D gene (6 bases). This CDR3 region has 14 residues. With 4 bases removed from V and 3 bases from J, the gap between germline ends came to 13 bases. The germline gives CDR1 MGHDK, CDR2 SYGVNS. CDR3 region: CASSGFGRSYEQYF. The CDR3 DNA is TGTGCCAGCAGTGGTTTCGGGAGAAGCTACGAGCAGTACTTC.

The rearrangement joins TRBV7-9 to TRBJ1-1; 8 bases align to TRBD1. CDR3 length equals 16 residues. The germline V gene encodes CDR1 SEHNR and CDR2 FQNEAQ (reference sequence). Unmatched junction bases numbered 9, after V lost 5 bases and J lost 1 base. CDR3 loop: CASSPSGRGQNTEAFF. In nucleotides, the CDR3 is TGTGCCAGCAGCCCAAGCGGCAGGGGGCAGAACACTGAAGCTTTCTTT.

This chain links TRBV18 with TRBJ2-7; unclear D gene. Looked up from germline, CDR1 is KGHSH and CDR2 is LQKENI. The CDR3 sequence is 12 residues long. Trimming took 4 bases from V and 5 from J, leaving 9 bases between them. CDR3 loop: CASSLSTNEQYF. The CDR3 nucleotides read TGTGCCAGCTCACTAAGCACGAACGAGCAGTACTTC.

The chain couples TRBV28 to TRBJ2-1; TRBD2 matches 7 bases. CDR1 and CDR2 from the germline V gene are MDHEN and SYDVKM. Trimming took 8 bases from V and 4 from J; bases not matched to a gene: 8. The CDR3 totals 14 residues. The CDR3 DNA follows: TGTGCCAGCGCCTTGGCGGGAGAGTACAATGAGCAGTTCTTC. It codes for CASALAGEYNEQFF. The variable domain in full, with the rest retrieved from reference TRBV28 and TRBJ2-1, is DVKVTQSSRYLVKRTGEKVFLECVQDMDHENMFWYRQDPGLGLRLIYFSYDVKMKEKGDIPEGYSVSREKKERFSLILESASTNQTSMYLCASALAGEYNEQFFGPGTRLTVL.

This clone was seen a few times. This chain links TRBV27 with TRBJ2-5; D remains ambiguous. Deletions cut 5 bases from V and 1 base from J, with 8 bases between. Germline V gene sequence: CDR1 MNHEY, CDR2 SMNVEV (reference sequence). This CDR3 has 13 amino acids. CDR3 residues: CASSKPGQETQYF. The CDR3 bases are TGTGCCAGCAGTAAACCAGGCCAAGAGACCCAGTACTTC.

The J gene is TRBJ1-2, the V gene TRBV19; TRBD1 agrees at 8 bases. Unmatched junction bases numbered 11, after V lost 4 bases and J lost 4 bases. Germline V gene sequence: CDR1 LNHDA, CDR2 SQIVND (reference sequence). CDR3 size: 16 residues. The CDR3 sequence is CASSTANRGDGYGYTF. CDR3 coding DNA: TGTGCCAGTAGTACCGCTAACAGGGGGGATGGCTATGGCTACACCTTC.

The CDR3 sequence: CASSSGGEGNQPQHF. CDR3 coding DNA: TGTGCCAGCAGTTCCGGAGGGGAGGGCAATCAGCCCCAGCATTTT. The V and J genes are TRBV6-6 and TRBJ1-5; possibly TRBD1 for D (5 bases). The CDR3 spans 15 residues. CDR1 and CDR2 from the germline V gene are MNHNY and SVGAGI (reference sequence). Trimming took 4 bases from V and 2 from J, leaving 12 bases between them.